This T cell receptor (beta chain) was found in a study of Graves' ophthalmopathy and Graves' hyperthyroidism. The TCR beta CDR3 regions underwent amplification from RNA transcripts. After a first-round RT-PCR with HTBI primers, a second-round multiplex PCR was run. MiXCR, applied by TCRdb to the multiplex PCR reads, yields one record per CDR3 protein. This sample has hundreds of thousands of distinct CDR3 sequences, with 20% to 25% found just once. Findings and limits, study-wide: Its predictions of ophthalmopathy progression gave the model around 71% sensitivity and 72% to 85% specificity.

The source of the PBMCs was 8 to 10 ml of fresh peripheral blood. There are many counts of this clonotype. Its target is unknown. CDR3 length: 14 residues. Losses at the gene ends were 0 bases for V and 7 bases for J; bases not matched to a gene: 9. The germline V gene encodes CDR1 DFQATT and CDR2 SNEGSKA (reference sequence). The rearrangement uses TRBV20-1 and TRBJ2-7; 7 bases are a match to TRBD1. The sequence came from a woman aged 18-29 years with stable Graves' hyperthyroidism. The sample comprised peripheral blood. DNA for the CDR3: TGCAGTGCTAGAGATCGGGTGACACAGGGGGAGCAGTACTTC. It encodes CSARDRVTQGEQYF.